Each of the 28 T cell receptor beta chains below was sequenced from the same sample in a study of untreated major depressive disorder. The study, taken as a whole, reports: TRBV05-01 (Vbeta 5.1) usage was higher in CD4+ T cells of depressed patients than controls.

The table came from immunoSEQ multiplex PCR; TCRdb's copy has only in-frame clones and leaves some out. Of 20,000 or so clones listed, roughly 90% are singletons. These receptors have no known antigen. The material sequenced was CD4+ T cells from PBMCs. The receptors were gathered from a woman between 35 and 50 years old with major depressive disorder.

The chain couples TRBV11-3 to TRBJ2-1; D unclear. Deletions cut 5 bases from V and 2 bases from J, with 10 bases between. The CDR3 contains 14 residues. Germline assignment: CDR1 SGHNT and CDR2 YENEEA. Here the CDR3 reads CASSPWGTYNEQFF. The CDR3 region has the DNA TGTGCCAGCAGCCCTTGGGGAACCTACAATGAGCAGTTCTTC.

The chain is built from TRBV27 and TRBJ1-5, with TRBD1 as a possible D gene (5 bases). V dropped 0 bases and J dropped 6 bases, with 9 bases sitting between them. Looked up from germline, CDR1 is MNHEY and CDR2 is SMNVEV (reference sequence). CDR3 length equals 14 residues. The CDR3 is CASSLSRQGQPQHF. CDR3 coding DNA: TGTGCCAGCAGTTTATCTAGGCAGGGTCAGCCCCAGCATTTT.

The CDR3 region is CASSLAGPGPTNYGYTF. In DNA form, the CDR3 reads TGTGCCAGCAGCTTAGCGGGGCCAGGCCCAACCAACTATGGCTACACCTTC. The gene calls are TRBV7-2 and TRBJ1-2, with TRBD1 as a possible D gene (5 bases). The CDR3 runs 17 residues. Germline V CDR1 and CDR2: SGHTA, FQGNSA. Deletions cut 0 bases from V and 2 bases from J, with 16 bases between.

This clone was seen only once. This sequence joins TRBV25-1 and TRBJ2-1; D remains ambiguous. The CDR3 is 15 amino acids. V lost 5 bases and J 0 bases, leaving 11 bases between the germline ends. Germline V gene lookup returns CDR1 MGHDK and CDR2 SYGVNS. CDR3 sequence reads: CASSRTSSSYNEQFF. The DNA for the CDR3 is TGTGCCAGCAGTCGGACCTCATCCTCCTACAATGAGCAGTTCTTC.

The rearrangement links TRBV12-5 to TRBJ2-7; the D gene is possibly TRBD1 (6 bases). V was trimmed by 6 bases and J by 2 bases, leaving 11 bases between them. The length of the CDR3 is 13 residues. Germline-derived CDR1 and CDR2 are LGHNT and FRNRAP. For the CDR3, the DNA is TGTGCTAGTGGCCTGGGACATACCTACGAGCAGTACTTC. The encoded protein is CASGLGHTYEQYF.

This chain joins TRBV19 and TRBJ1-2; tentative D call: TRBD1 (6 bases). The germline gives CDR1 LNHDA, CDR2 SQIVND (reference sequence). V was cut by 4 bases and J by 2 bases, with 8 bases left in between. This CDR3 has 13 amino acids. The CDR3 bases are TGTGCCAGTAGTAACCAGGGGAACTATGGCTACACCTTC. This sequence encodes CASSNQGNYGYTF.

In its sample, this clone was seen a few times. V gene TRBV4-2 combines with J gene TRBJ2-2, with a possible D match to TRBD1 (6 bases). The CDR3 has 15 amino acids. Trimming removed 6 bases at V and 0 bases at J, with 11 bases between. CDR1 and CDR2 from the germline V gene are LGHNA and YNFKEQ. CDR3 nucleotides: TGTGCCAGCAGATCAAACAGGGCGAACACCGGGGAGCTGTTTTTT. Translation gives CASRSNRANTGELFF.

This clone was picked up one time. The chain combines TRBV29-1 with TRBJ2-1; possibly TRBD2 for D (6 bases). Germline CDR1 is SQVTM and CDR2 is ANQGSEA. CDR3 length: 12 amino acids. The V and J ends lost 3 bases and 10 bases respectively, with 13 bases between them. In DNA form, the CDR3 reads TGCAGCGTTGAGGCAGGCGGGACCGAGCAGTTCTTC. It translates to CSVEAGGTEQFF.

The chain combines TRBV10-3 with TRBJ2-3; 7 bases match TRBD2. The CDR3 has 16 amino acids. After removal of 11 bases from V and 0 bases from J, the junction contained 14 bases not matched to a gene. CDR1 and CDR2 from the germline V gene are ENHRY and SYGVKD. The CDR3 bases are TGTGCCCTCTCAAGCGGGGTCAGCTCTAGCACAGATACGCAGTATTTT. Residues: CALSSGVSSSTDTQYF.

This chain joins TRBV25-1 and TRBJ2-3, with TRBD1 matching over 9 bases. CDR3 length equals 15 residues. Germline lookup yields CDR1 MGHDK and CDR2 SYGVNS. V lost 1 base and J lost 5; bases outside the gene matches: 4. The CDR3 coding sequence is TGTGCCAGCAGTGAATGGGGGACAGGGAAAGATACGCAGTATTTT. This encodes CASSEWGTGKDTQYF.

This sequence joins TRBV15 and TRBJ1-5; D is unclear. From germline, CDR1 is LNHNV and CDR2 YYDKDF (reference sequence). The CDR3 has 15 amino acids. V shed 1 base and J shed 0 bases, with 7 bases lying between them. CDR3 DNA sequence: TGTGCCACCAGCAGAGGCAGGTTTAGCAATCAGCCCCAGCATTTT. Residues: CATSRGRFSNQPQHF.

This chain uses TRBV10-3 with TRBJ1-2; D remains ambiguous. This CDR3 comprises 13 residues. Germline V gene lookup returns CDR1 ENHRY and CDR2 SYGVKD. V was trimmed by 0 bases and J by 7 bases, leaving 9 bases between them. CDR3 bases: TGTGCCATCAGTGAGTCGGGCGGGTTTGGCTACACCTTC. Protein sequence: CAISESGGFGYTF.

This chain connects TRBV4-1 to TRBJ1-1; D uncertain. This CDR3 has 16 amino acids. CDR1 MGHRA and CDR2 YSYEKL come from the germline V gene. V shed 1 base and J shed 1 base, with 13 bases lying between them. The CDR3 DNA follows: TGCGCCAGCAGCCAAGCTGGACTACGCCAGAACACTGAAGCTTTCTTT. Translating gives CASSQAGLRQNTEAFF.

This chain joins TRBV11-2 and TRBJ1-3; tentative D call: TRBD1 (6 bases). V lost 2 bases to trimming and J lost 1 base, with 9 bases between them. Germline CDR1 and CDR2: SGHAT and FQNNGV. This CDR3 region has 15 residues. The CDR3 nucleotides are TGTGCCAGCAGCTTATGGCAGGGGTCTGGAAACACCATATATTTT. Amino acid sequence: CASSLWQGSGNTIYF.

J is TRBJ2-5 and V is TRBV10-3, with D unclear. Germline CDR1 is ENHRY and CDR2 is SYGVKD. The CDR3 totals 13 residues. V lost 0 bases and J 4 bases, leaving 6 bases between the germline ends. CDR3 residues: CAISESPGETQYF. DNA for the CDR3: TGTGCCATCAGTGAGTCGCCGGGAGAGACCCAGTACTTC.

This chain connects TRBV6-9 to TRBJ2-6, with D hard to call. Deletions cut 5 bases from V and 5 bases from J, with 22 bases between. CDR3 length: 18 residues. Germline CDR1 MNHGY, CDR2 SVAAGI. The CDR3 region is CASSLVMLRQSRANVLTF. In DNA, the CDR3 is TGTGCCAGCAGTCTTGTTATGTTACGACAAAGTCGGGCCAACGTCCTGACTTTC.

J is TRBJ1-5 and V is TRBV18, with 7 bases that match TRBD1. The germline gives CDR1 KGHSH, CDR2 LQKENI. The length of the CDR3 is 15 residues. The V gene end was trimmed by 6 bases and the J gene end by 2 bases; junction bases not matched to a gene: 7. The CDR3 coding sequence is TGTGCCAGCTCCCCGGGGACAGAACGCAATCAGCCCCAGCATTTT. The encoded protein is CASSPGTERNQPQHF.

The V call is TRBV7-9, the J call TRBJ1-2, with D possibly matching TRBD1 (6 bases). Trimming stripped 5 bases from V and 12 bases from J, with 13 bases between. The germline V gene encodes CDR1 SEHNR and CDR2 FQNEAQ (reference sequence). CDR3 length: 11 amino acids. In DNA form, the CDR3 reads TGTGCCAGCAGCCCCGAGGGGGTCCACACCTTC. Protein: CASSPEGVHTF.

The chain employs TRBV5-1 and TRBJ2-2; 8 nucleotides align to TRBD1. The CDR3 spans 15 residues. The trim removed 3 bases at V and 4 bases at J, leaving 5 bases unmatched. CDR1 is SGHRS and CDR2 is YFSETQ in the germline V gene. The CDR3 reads CASSSRQGSTGELFF. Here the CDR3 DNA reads TGCGCCAGCAGCTCCAGACAGGGGAGCACCGGGGAGCTGTTTTTT.

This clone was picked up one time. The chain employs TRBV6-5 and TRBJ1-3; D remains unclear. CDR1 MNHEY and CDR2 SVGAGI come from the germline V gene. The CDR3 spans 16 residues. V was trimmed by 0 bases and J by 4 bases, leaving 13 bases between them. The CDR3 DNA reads TGTGCCAGCAGTTACTCGCCGCAATCCACAGGAAACACCATATATTTT. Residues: CASSYSPQSTGNTIYF.

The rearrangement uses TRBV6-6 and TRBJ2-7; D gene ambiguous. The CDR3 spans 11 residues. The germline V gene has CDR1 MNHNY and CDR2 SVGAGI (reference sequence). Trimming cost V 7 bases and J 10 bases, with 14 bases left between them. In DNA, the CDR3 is TGTGCCAGCAATAGAGAAGGGTACCAGTACTTC. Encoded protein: CASNREGYQYF.

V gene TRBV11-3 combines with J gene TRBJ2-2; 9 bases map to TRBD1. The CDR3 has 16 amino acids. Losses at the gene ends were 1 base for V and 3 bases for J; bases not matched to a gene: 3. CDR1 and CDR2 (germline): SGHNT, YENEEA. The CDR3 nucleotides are TGTGCCAGCAGCTTAGCGGGACAGGGTTACACCGGGGAGCTGTTTTTT. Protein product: CASSLAGQGYTGELFF.

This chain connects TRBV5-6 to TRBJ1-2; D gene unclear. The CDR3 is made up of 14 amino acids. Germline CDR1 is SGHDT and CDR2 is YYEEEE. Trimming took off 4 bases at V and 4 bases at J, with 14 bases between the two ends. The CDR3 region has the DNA TGTGCCAGCAGCACCGGGCGGGTTGCCTATGGCTACACCTTC. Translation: CASSTGRVAYGYTF.

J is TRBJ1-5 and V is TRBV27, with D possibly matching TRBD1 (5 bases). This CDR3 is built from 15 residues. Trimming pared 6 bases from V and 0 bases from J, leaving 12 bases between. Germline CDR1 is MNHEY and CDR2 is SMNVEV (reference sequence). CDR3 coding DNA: TGTGCCAGCAGAGTGGGGCGGTCTAGCAATCAGCCCCAGCATTTT. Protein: CASRVGRSSNQPQHF.

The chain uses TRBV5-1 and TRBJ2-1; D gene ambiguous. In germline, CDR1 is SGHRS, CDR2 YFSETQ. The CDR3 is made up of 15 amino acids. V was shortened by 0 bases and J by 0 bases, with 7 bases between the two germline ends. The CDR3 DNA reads TGCGCCAGCAGCTTGGGGGGATACTCCTACAATGAGCAGTTCTTC. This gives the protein CASSLGGYSYNEQFF.

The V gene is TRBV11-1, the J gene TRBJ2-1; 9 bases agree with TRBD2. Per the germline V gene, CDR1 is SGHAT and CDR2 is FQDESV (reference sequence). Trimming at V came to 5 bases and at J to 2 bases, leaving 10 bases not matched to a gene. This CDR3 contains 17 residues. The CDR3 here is CASSLRPSGITYNEQFF. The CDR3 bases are TGTGCCAGCAGCCTTAGACCTAGCGGGATCACCTACAATGAGCAGTTCTTC. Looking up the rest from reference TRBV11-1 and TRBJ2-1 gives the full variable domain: EAEVAQSPRYKITEKSQAVAFWCDPISGHATLYWYRQILGQGPELLVQFQDESVVDDSQLPKDRFSAERLKGVDSTLKIQPAELGDSAMYLCASSLRPSGITYNEQFFGPGTRLTVL.

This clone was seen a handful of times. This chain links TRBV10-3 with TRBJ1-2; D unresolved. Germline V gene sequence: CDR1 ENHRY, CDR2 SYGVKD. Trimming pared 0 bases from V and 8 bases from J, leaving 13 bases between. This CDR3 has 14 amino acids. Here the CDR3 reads CAISESAGGPGYTF. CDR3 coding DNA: TGTGCCATCAGTGAGTCAGCAGGAGGGCCCGGCTACACCTTC.

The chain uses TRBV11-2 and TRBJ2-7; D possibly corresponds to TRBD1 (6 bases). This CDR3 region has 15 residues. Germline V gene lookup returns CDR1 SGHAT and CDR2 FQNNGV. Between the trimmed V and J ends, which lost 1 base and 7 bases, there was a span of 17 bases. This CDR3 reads CASSLASQGSGEQYV. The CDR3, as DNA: TGTGCCAGCAGCTTAGCCTCACAGGGATCTGGGGAGCAGTACGTC.